This TCR beta chain originates from a study of cytotoxic CD8 clonotypes in ibrutinib-treated CLL. Study in general: Researchers reported about a dozen relapsed/refractory and over 14 treatment-naive patients, roughly 18 of them IGHV unmutated.

A word on this clone: The antigen is not known.

TCRdb's copy holds only in-frame clones and misses some; the assay was immunoSEQ multiplex PCR. The sample has about 160,000 clones; more than 75% are singletons. The CDR3 is made up of 15 amino acids. Germline V gene lookup returns CDR1 SGHAT and CDR2 FQDESV (reference sequence). The trim removed 3 bases at V and 3 bases at J, leaving 4 bases unmatched. Study-wide points: Clonality was higher at baseline than in age-matched healthy donors and tracked circulating CD8+ T-cell counts. Clonality was higher at ibrutinib response and returned toward baseline at progression.

V is TRBV11-1 and J is TRBJ2-4; 8 bases line up with TRBD1. The source was PBMCs, collected after 12 months of ibrutinib treatment. The clonotype was recovered from a human donor with chronic lymphocytic leukemia. The CDR3 DNA reads as TGTGCCAGCAGCTTTGGACAGGGAGGCAAAAACATTCAGTACTTC. Translation: CASSFGQGGKNIQYF.